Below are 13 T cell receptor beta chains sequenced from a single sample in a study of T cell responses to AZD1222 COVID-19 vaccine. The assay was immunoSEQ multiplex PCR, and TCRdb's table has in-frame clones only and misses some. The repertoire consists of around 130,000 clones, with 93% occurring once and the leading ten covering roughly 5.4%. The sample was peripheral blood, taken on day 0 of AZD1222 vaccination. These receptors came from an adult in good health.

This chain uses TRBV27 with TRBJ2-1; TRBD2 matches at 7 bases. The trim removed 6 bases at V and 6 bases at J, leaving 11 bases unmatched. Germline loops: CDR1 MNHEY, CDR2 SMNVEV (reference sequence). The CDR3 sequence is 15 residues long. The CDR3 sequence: CASSPGTNYGNEQFF. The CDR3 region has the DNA TGTGCCAGCAGCCCCGGGACTAACTATGGCAATGAGCAGTTCTTC.

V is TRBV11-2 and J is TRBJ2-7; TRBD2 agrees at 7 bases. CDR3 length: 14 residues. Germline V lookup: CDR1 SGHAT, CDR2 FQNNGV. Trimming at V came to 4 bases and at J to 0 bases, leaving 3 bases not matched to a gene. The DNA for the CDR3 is TGTGCCAGCAGCTCAACTAGCGCCTCCTACGAGCAGTACTTC. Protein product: CASSSTSASYEQYF.

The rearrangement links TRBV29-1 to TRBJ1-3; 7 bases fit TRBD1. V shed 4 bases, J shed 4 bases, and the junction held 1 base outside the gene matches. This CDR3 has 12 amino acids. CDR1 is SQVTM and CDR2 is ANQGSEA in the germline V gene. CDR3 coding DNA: TGCAGCGTTGCGGGACAGGGAAACACCATATATTTT. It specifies CSVAGQGNTIYF.

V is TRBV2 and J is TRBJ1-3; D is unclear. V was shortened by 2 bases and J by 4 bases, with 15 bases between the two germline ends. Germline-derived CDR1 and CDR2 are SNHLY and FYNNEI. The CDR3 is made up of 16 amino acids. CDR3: CASSEFQEQYGNTIYF. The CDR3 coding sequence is TGTGCCAGCAGTGAATTTCAGGAACAGTACGGAAACACCATATATTTT.

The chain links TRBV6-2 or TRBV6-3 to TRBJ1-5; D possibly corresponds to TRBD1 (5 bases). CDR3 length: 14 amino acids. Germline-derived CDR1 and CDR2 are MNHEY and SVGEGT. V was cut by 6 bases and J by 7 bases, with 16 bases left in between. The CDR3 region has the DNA TGTGCCAGCAGCCATGGGACGAAGGGGCAGCCCCAGCATTTT. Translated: CASSHGTKGQPQHF.

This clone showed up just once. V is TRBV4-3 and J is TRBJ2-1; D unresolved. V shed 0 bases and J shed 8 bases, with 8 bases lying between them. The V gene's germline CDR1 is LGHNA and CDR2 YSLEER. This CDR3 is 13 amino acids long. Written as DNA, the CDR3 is TGCGCCAGCAGCCAAGATTTAAGGGATGAGCAGTTCTTC. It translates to CASSQDLRDEQFF.

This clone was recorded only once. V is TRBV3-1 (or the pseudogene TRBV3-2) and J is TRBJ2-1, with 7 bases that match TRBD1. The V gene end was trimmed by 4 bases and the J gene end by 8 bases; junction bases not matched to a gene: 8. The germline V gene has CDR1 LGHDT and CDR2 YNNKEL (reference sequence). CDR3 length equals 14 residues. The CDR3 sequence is CASSLDSQGYEQFF. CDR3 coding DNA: TGTGCCAGCAGCCTTGATTCACAGGGGTATGAGCAGTTCTTC.

The CDR3 region has the DNA TGTGCCATCAGTGGGGGCAAAAGAGACGAGCAGTACTTC. Translating it yields CAISGGKRDEQYF. V and J are TRBV10-3 and TRBJ2-7, with a weak D call TRBD1 (5 bases). The CDR3 runs to 13 residues. Per germline, CDR1 ENHRY and CDR2 SYGVKD. The ends were cut back, 4 bases at V and 5 bases at J, with 12 bases in the middle.

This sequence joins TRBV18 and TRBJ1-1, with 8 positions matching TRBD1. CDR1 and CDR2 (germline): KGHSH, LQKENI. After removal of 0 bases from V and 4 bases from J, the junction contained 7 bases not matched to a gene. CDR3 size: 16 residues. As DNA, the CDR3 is TGTGCCAGCTCACCACCCCGGACAGGGTTGGTCACTGAAGCTTTCTTT. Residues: CASSPPRTGLVTEAFF.

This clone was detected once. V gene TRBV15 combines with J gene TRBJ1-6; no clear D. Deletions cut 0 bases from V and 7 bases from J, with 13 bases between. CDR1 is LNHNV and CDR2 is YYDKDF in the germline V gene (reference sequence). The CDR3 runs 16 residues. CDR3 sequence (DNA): TGTGCCACCAGCAGAGATAGCGAGCCAGCCAATTCACCCCTCCACTTT. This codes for CATSRDSEPANSPLHF.

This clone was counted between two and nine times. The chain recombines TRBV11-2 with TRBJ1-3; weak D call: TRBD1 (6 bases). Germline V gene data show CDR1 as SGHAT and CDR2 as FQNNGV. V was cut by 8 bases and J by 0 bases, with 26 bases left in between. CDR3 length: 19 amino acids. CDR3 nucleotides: TGTGCCAGCTCTACCAGACAGGAGTTAACTGGGAGCTCTGGAAACACCATATATTTT. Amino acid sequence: CASSTRQELTGSSGNTIYF.

CDR3 residues: CASGLVAPSFEQFF. CDR3 DNA sequence: TGTGCTAGTGGTTTGGTAGCCCCCTCTTTTGAGCAGTTCTTC. The chain recombines TRBV12-5 with TRBJ2-1; D not resolved. The V gene lost 0 bases and the J gene lost 9 bases, with 12 bases spanning the gap. Germline CDR1 LGHNT, CDR2 FRNRAP. The CDR3 is 14 residues long.

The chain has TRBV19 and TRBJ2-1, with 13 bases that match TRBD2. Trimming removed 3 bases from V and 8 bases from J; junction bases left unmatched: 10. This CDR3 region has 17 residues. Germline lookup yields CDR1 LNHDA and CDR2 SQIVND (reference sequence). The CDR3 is CASSIPGLAGRGDEQFF. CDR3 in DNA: TGTGCCAGTAGTATCCCGGGACTAGCGGGACGGGGGGATGAGCAGTTCTTC.